This section outlines one T cell receptor (beta chain) sequence together with its context. The CDR3 loop spans 15 amino acids. Germline CDR1 is SNHLY and CDR2 is FYNNEI. V shed 4 bases, J shed 6 bases, and the junction held 10 bases outside the gene matches. The data are from a study of blood T cell repertoires in COVID-19. At the level of the study: Specimens from acute and convalescent COVID-19 originated in the United States, Italy and Spain.

Methods used by the authors: Amplified reference gene primers provided the basis for estimating nucleated cell counts. This table comes from immunoSEQ multiplex PCR, and its TCRdb copy is limited to in-frame clones, with some not included. That table gives V, J and clone size, and the DNA gave D and trimming. The sample lists some 130,000 clones; more than 75% were seen once. The sequencing input was peripheral blood. The rearrangement links TRBV2 to TRBJ2-3; TRBD1 matches 7 bases. The clonotype was recovered from a man aged 60 to 69 who had recovered from COVID-19. As DNA, the CDR3 is TGTGCCAGCAGTGCAATAATACAGGGGTTGGATACGCAGTATTTT. Its protein is CASSAIIQGLDTQYF.